This record covers a single T cell receptor beta chain. Antigen specificity is unknown. The protocol was immunoSEQ multiplex PCR, while the TCRdb copy is restricted to in-frame clones and leaves out a portion. The repertoire includes tens of thousands of clones, just under 90% of them detected once, and under 0.65% sits in the top ten. With 2 bases clipped from V and 4 bases from J, the junction kept 4 bases outside the gene matches. Germline CDR1 is SGHDT and CDR2 is YYEEEE. The CDR3 length is 14 residues. These data come from a study of OX40 agonist ivuxolimab in advanced cancers. Whole-study results and caveats: There were, on average, more expanded clones in CD8+ T cells than in CD4+. In the 0.1 to 3.0 mg/kg range, CD4+ and CD8+ blood T cells had expanded clonally by week 6. Some patients who did not respond also had low normalized T-cell clonal expansion.

The sequencing here drew on CD4+ or CD8+ T cells sorted from blood, taken in a trial of the OX40 agonist ivuxolimab. The receptor was derived from an adult with an advanced solid tumor such as melanoma, head and neck, liver or kidney cancer. The chain carries TRBV5-6 and TRBJ2-7; 9 bases match TRBD2. CDR3 in DNA: TGTGCCAGCAGCTTAGGACTAGCGACTTACGAGCAGTACTTC. Amino acids: CASSLGLATYEQYF. The full variable domain, completed using reference TRBV5-6 and TRBJ2-7, is DAGVTQSPTHLIKTRGQQVTLRCSPKSGHDTVSWYQQALGQGPQFIFQYYEEEERQRGNFPDRFSGHQFPNYSSELNVNALLLGDSALYLCASSLGLATYEQYFGPGTRLTVT.